This section outlines one T cell receptor beta chain sequence together with its context. Its matching antigen is unknown. The data were taken from a study of T cell responses to AZD1222 COVID-19 vaccine. General study findings and limits: The study sampled repertoires only after the peak T cell response. Two doses of AZD1222 preceded a rise in Spike-specific TCR breadth and depth. Donors were chiefly white British, with a greater number of females, and clonal diversity was perhaps underestimated.

The assay was immunoSEQ multiplex PCR, and TCRdb's table has in-frame clones only and misses some. The repertoire consists of around 120,000 clones, with 92% occurring once and the leading ten covering roughly 13%. This sequence was found in an adult in good health. The source material was peripheral blood, sampled on day 0 of AZD1222 vaccination.

The CDR3 here is CASRNMGGNQPQHF. The CDR3 DNA reads TGTGCCAGCAGGAACATGGGGGGGAATCAGCCCCAGCATTTT. J is TRBJ1-5 and V is TRBV27; maybe TRBD1 (5 bases). CDR3 length: 14 amino acids. V gave up 6 bases and J gave up 4 bases, with 13 bases separating them. Germline V gene sequence: CDR1 MNHEY, CDR2 SMNVEV (reference sequence).